This T cell receptor (beta chain) stems from a study of PD-L1 blockade in urothelial cancer. Time point defined: pretreatment peripheral blood. Only in-frame clones appear in the TCRdb table, and some are missing; sequencing was by immunoSEQ multiplex PCR. The table lists 45,000 to 60,000 clones, 82% of them singletons. Germline assignment: CDR1 MRHNA and CDR2 SNTAGT. Deletions cut 2 bases from V and 2 bases from J, with 14 bases between. The CDR3 contains 16 residues. This specimen consisted of PBMCs, obtained around atezolizumab (anti-PD-L1) treatment. The origin of this receptor is a man in his forties or fifties with urothelial cancer. The V call is TRBV6-4, the J call TRBJ2-3, with D possibly matching TRBD1 (6 bases). In DNA form, the CDR3 reads TGTGCCAGCAGTGACCGGCGAGGGGGAATCACAGATACGCAGTATTTT. Protein product: CASSDRRGGITDTQYF.